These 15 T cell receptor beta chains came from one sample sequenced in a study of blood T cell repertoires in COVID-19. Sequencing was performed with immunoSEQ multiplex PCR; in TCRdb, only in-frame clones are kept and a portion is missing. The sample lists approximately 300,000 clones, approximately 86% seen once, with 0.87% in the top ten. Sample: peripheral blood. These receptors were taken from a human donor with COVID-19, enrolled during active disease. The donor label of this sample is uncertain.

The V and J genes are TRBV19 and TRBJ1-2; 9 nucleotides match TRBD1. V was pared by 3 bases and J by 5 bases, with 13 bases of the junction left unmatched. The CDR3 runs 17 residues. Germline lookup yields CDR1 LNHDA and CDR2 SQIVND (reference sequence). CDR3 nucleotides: TGTGCCAGTAGTATTTTACAGGGGGCCGAGATCCTATATGGCTACACCTTC. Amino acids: CASSILQGAEILYGYTF.

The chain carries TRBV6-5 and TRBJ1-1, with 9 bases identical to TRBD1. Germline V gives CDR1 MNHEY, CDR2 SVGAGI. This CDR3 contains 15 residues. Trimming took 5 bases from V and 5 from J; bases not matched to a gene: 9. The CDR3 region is CASSRPGQGGTEAFF. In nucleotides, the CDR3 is TGTGCCAGCAGTCGCCCGGGACAGGGAGGAACTGAAGCTTTCTTT.

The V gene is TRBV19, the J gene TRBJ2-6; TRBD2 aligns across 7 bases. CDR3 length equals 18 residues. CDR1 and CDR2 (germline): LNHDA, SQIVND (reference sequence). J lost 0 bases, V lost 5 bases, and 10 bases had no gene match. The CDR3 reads CASSVPQRGRSGANVLTF. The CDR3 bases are TGTGCCAGTAGTGTCCCCCAGCGGGGACGCTCTGGGGCCAACGTCCTGACTTTC.

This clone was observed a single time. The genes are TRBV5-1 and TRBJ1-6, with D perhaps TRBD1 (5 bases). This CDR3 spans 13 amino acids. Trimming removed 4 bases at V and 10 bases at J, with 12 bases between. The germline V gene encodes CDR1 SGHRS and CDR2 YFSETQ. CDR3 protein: CASSQGQGSPLHF. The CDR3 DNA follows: TGCGCCAGCAGCCAAGGACAAGGCTCACCCCTCCACTTT.

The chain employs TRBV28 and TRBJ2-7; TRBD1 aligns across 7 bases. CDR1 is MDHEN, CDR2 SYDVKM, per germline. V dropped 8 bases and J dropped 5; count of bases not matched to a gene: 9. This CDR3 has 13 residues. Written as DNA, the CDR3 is TGTGCCAGCCGCCTACAGGGGTTCCACGAGCAGTACTTC. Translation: CASRLQGFHEQYF.

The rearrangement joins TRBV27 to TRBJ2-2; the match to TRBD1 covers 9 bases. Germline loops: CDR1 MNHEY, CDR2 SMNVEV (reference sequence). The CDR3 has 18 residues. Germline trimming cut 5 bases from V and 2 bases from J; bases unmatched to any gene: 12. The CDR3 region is CASSTLVGQGFNTGELFF. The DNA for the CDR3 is TGTGCCAGCAGTACACTGGTCGGACAGGGGTTTAACACCGGGGAGCTGTTTTTT.

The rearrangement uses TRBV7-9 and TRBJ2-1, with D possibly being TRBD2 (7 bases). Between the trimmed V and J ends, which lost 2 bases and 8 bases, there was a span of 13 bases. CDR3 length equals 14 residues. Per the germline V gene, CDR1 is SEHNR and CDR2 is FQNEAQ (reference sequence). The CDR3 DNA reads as TGTGCCAGCAGCTTACGGGGGGCTGGCGATGAGCAGTTCTTC. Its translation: CASSLRGAGDEQFF.

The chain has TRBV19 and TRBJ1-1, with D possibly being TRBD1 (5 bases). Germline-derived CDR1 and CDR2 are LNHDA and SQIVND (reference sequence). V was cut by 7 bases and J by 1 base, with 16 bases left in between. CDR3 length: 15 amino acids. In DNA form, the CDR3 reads TGTGCCAGTACCGTCCTCGGGGGGAGGAACACTGAAGCTTTCTTT. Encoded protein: CASTVLGGRNTEAFF. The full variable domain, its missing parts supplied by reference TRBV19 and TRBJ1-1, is DGGITQSPKYLFRKEGQNVTLSCEQNLNHDAMYWYRQDPGQGLRLIYYSQIVNDFQKGDIAEGYSVSREKKESFPLTVTSAQKNPTAFYLCASTVLGGRNTEAFFGQGTRLTVV.

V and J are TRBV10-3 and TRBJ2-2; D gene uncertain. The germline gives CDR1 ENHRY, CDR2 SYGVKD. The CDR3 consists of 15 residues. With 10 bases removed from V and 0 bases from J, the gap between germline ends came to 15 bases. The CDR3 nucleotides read TGTGCCAGCCACGCGTGGTCTACGAACACCGGGGAGCTGTTTTTT. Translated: CASHAWSTNTGELFF.

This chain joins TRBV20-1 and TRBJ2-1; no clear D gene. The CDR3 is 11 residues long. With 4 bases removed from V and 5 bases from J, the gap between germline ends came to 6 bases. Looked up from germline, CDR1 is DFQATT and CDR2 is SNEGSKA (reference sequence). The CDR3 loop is CSANDNNEQFF. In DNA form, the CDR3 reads TGCAGTGCTAATGATAACAATGAGCAGTTCTTC.

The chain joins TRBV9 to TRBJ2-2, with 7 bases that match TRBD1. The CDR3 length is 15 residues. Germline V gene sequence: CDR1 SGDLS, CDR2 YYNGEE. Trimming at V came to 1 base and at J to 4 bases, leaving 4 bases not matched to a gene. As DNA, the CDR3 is TGTGCCAGCAGCGTAAAGACAGGGCCCACCGGGGAGCTGTTTTTT. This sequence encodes CASSVKTGPTGELFF.

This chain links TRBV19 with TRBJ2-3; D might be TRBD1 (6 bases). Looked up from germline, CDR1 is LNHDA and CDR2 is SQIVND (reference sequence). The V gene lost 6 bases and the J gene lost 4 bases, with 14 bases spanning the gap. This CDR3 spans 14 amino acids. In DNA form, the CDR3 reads TGTGCCAGTAGAGGACAGAATACGGCAGATACGCAGTATTTT. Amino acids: CASRGQNTADTQYF.

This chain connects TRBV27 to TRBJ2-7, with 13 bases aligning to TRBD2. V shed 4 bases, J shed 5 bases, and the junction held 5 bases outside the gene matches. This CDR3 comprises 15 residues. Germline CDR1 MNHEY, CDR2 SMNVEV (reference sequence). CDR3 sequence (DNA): TGTGCCAGCAGTTACGGGACTAGCGGGGAAGACGAGCAGTACTTC. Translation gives CASSYGTSGEDEQYF.

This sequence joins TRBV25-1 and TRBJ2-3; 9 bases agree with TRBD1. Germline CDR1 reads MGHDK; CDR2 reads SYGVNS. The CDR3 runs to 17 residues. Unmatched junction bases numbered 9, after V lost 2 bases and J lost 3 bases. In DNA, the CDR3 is TGTGCCAGCAGTGAACCCCGGGACAGGGTATCAACAGATACGCAGTATTTT. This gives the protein CASSEPRDRVSTDTQYF.

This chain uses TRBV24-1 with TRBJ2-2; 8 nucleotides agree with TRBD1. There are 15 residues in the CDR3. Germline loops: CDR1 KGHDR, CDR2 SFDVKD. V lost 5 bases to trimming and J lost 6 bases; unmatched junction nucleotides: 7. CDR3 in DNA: TGTGCCACCAGTGCAGGGGGCGCTGGCTCCGGGGAGCTGTTTTTT. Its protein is CATSAGGAGSGELFF.